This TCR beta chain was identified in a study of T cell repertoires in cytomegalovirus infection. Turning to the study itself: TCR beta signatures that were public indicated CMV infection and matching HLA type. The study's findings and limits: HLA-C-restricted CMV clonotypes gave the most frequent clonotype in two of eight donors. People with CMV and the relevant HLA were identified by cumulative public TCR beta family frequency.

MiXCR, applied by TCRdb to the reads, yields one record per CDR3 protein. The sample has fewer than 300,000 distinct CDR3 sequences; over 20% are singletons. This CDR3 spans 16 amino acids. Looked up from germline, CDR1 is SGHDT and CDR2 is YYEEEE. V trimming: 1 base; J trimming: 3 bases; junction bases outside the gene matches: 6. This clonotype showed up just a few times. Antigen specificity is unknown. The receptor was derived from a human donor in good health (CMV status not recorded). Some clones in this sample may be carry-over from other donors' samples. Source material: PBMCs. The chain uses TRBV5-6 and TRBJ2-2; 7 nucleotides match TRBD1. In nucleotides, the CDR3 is TGTGCCAGCAGCTTGATAAAGGGGGCGTACACCGGGGAGCTGTTTTTT. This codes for CASSLIKGAYTGELFF.